The TCR beta chain under discussion was sequenced for a study of T cell repertoires in ileal Crohn's disease. The study, taken as a whole, reports: High-frequency clones were more common in sorted CD8 than CD4 cells. Every patient over 26.8% clonality showed endoscopic recurrence. Clonal expansions were more frequent in active smokers than non-smokers at surgery.

The CDR3 is made up of 17 amino acids. Included were adult ileal or ileocolonic Crohn's patients indicated for ileocolonic resection. Generated by immunoSEQ multiplex PCR, the TCRdb table keeps only in-frame clones and is missing some. The profile covers 14,000 or so clones, with about 85% appearing a single time and about 6% taken by the ten largest. In regard to this clone: Its specificity is unknown.

The clonotype was recovered from an adult with Crohn's disease. The sample comprised ileal tissue. This rearrangement joins TRBV1 to TRBJ2-1; TRBD2 reflects the table's D call only, with no check against the DNA. TRBV1 is a known pseudogene. The CDR3 nucleotides are TGCACCAGCAGCCCGGAGGGCGGGGACTACCGCTACAATGAGCAGTTCTTC. Its translation: CTSSPEGGDYRYNEQFF.